These 29 T cell receptor beta chains were sequenced from one sample in a study of somatic mutations in cytotoxic T cells in rheumatoid arthritis. Generated by immunoSEQ multiplex PCR, the TCRdb table keeps only in-frame clones and is missing some. The sample has some 20,000 clones, about 85% seen once. Material for sequencing was CD8+ T cells sorted from blood. These TCRs come from an adult with rheumatoid arthritis.

CDR3 sequence (DNA): TGTGCCAGCAGCTTGGCGGGGAGGGACTTCCTAGCAACTAATGAAAAACTGTTTTTT. It is translated as CASSLAGRDFLATNEKLFF. The chain links TRBV7-9 to TRBJ1-4; D might be TRBD1 (5 bases). Between the trimmed V and J ends, which lost 3 bases and 0 bases, there was a span of 20 bases. CDR1 is SEHNR, CDR2 FQNEAQ, per germline (reference sequence). This CDR3 is 19 amino acids long.

V usage is TRBV5-1 and J usage is TRBJ2-1; D possibly corresponds to TRBD1 (5 bases). Germline-derived CDR1 and CDR2 are SGHRS and YFSETQ. Trimming stripped 0 bases from V and 8 bases from J, with 15 bases between. This CDR3 has 15 residues. DNA of the CDR3: TGCGCCAGCAGCTTGGGGGTTGGTGGGGCGGATGAGCAGTTCTTC. This encodes CASSLGVGGADEQFF.

This sequence joins TRBV7-2 and TRBJ2-5; D gene unclear. CDR3 size: 15 residues. Trimming removed 5 bases at V and 5 bases at J, with 18 bases between. Germline V lookup: CDR1 SGHTA, CDR2 FQGNSA. CDR3 sequence reads: CASSRLMGFVETQYF. In DNA, the CDR3 is TGTGCCAGCAGCCGACTCATGGGGTTTGTGGAGACCCAGTACTTC.

This CDR3 is CASSATGATNEKLFF. The CDR3 DNA reads as TGTGCCAGCAGTGCCACTGGGGCCACTAATGAAAAACTGTTTTTT. V gene TRBV2 combines with J gene TRBJ1-4; TRBD1 might be the D (5 bases). Per the germline V gene, CDR1 is SNHLY and CDR2 is FYNNEI. The CDR3 length is 15 residues. The V gene lost 4 bases and the J gene lost 2 bases, with 11 bases spanning the gap.

J is TRBJ2-1 and V is TRBV15, with 8 bases identical to TRBD2. V lost 0 bases, J lost 7 bases, and 5 bases stayed unmatched. Germline CDR1 and CDR2: LNHNV and YYDKDF (reference sequence). The CDR3 is 15 residues long. In DNA form, the CDR3 reads TGTGCCACCAGCAGAGAAGGACGGGGGGGTAATGAGCAGTTCTTC. This encodes CATSREGRGGNEQFF. The whole variable domain, filled in from reference TRBV15 and TRBJ2-1, reads DAMVIQNPRYQVTQFGKPVTLSCSQTLNHNVMYWYQQKSSQAPKLLFHYYDKDFNNEADTPDNFQSRRPNTSFCFLDIRSPGLGDTAMYLCATSREGRGGNEQFFGPGTRLTVL.

This clone was observed once. Other nucleotide sequences from this sample produce the same CDR3. The chain uses TRBV7-2 and TRBJ2-5; 9 bases match TRBD1. In germline, CDR1 is SGHTA, CDR2 FQGNSA. CDR3 length: 14 residues. Trimming cost V 3 bases and J 1 base; bases outside gene matches: 0. The CDR3 DNA follows: TGTGCCAGCAGCTTGACAGGGGGCCAAGAGACCCAGTACTTC. Amino acids: CASSLTGGQETQYF.

The chain employs TRBV21-1 and TRBJ2-6; TRBD2 is taken as the D call from the table, unchecked against the DNA. TRBV21-1 is given as a pseudogene. The CDR3 is 13 amino acids. The DNA for the CDR3 is TGTGCCCGGTCCGTTTTTGGGGCCAACGTCCTGACTTTC. Amino acid sequence: CARSVFGANVLTF.

This clone was found once. The chain joins TRBV7-9 to TRBJ2-5, with 12 bases aligning to TRBD2. The trim removed 1 base at V and 1 base at J, leaving 4 bases unmatched. The germline gives CDR1 SEHNR, CDR2 FQNEAQ (reference sequence). The CDR3 consists of 17 residues. The CDR3 coding sequence is TGTGCCAGCAGCTTAGGTAGACTAGCGGGAGCCCAAGAGACCCAGTACTTC. Its protein is CASSLGRLAGAQETQYF.

The rearrangement links TRBV12-5 to TRBJ2-7; D not resolved. Trimming pared 1 base from V and 1 base from J, leaving 14 bases between. The germline V gene has CDR1 LGHNT and CDR2 FRNRAP. This CDR3 comprises 16 residues. The CDR3 coding sequence is TGTGCTAGTGGTTTGGGAGGTCCTGCCTGGTCCTACGAGCAGTACGTC. It is translated as CASGLGGPAWSYEQYV.

This clone was recorded only once. This chain joins TRBV19 and TRBJ2-1; TRBD2 matches at 8 bases. Germline V gene data show CDR1 as LNHDA and CDR2 as SQIVND (reference sequence). J gave up 6 bases and V 2 bases, and 0 bases lay outside the gene matches. CDR3 size: 13 residues. CDR3 DNA sequence: TGTGCCAGTAGTATACTAGCGGGCAATGAGCAGTTCTTC. It yields the protein CASSILAGNEQFF.

This clone appeared a few times. This rearrangement joins TRBV5-1 to TRBJ2-1; D gene ambiguous. Looked up from germline, CDR1 is SGHRS and CDR2 is YFSETQ. The CDR3 has 17 residues. Trimming stripped 0 bases from V and 0 bases from J, with 13 bases between. CDR3 amino acids: CASSLVGGWGSYNEQFF. The CDR3 region has the DNA TGCGCCAGCAGCTTGGTAGGTGGCTGGGGCTCCTACAATGAGCAGTTCTTC.

The rearrangement joins TRBV6-1 to TRBJ2-7; D unresolved. CDR1 and CDR2 (germline): MNHNS, SASEGT. V was pared by 1 base and J by 5 bases, with 12 bases between. The CDR3 length is 14 residues. The CDR3 DNA reads as TGTGCCAGCAGTGAAGTAGCAGGCTACCACGAGCAGTACGTC. Protein: CASSEVAGYHEQYV.

The rearrangement uses TRBV21-1 and TRBJ1-4. TRBV21-1 is designated a pseudogene. The CDR3 extends over 14 amino acids. CDR3 bases: TGTGCCAGCAGCATCGTTTCAACTAATGAAAAACTGTTTTTT. Translating it yields CASSIVSTNEKLFF.

This chain links TRBV27 with TRBJ2-1; unclear D gene. The germline V gene encodes CDR1 MNHEY and CDR2 SMNVEV (reference sequence). V was cut by 2 bases and J by 7 bases, with 9 bases left in between. This CDR3 spans 13 amino acids. The CDR3 reads CASSLQVLNEQFF. CDR3 coding DNA: TGTGCCAGCAGTTTACAGGTTTTAAATGAGCAGTTCTTC.

The chain has TRBV27 and TRBJ2-1; 8 bases match TRBD2. The germline CDR1 and CDR2 sequences are MNHEY and SMNVEV (reference sequence). This CDR3 spans 16 amino acids. The junction had 9 bases not matched to a gene; V was cut back by 8 bases and J by 0 bases. In DNA form, the CDR3 reads TGTGCCAGCTCGTACCTCAGCGGGAGCTCCTACAATGAGCAGTTCTTC. It is translated as CASSYLSGSSYNEQFF.

The count of this clone is one. The chain recombines TRBV6-4 with TRBJ2-1, with a weak D call TRBD1 (6 bases). The CDR3 spans 15 residues. The germline V gene has CDR1 MRHNA and CDR2 SNTAGT. V shed 0 bases and J shed 3 bases, with 9 bases lying between them. CDR3 region: CASSDSPDSYNEQFF. In nucleotides, the CDR3 is TGTGCCAGCAGTGACTCGCCGGACAGCTACAATGAGCAGTTCTTC.

This sequence joins TRBV5-4 and TRBJ2-7; 8 bases align to TRBD2. The CDR3 extends over 14 amino acids. Germline assignment: CDR1 SGHNT and CDR2 YYREEE (reference sequence). V lost 2 bases to trimming and J lost 3 bases; unmatched junction nucleotides: 4. CDR3 residues: CASSFGTRGYEQYF. CDR3 nucleotide sequence: TGTGCCAGCAGCTTTGGGACTAGGGGCTACGAGCAGTACTTC.

The chain recombines TRBV18 with TRBJ1-3, with TRBD1 as a possible D gene (5 bases). The germline gives CDR1 KGHSH, CDR2 LQKENI. This CDR3 comprises 14 residues. V lost 3 bases to trimming and J lost 6 bases, with 12 bases between them. In DNA form, the CDR3 reads TGTGCCAGCTCACCCCGGAGGGGAGAAAACACCATATATTTT. Encoded protein: CASSPRRGENTIYF.

The V and J genes are TRBV20-1 and TRBJ2-2; D is unclear. The germline CDR1 and CDR2 sequences are DFQATT and SNEGSKA (reference sequence). The V and J ends lost 3 bases and 6 bases respectively, with 5 bases between them. This CDR3 is built from 11 residues. The CDR3 protein is CSASRPGELFF. CDR3 nucleotide sequence: TGCAGTGCTAGTAGACCCGGGGAGCTGTTTTTT.

The chain combines TRBV27 with TRBJ2-1; TRBD2 matches 7 bases. After removal of 2 bases from V and 5 bases from J, the junction contained 3 bases not matched to a gene. The CDR3 extends over 14 amino acids. Germline V gene lookup returns CDR1 MNHEY and CDR2 SMNVEV (reference sequence). CDR3 coding DNA: TGTGCCAGCAGTTTACCGGGGACTAACAATGAGCAGTTCTTC. It is translated as CASSLPGTNNEQFF.

The rearrangement uses TRBV7-6 and TRBJ2-1; 12 bases are a match to TRBD2. With V trimmed by 4 bases and J by 7 bases, 5 bases remained unmatched. CDR3 length equals 15 residues. In germline, CDR1 is SGHVS, CDR2 FNYEAQ. For the CDR3, the DNA is TGTGCCAGCAGCTGGCTAGCGGGAGGGGGGAATGAGCAGTTCTTC. This encodes CASSWLAGGGNEQFF.

This clone was detected only once. The chain combines TRBV5-6 with TRBJ1-2; 10 bases match TRBD1. With V trimmed by 4 bases and J by 4 bases, 4 bases remained unmatched. Germline V gene sequence: CDR1 SGHDT, CDR2 YYEEEE. The CDR3 is 14 residues long. CDR3 region: CASSDGTGVYGYTF. The CDR3 nucleotides are TGTGCCAGCAGCGACGGGACAGGGGTCTATGGCTACACCTTC.

Only one count was recorded for this clone. The gene calls are TRBV6-5 and TRBJ2-7; 7 bases align to TRBD1. Germline loops: CDR1 MNHEY, CDR2 SVGAGI. The CDR3 extends over 13 amino acids. Trimming took 5 bases from V and 5 from J; bases not matched to a gene: 6. CDR3 loop: CASSNEGGDEQYV. As DNA, the CDR3 is TGTGCCAGCAGTAACGAAGGGGGCGACGAGCAGTACGTC.

J is TRBJ2-7 and V is TRBV19, with TRBD1 matching over 8 bases. The germline CDR1 and CDR2 sequences are LNHDA and SQIVND (reference sequence). Losses at the gene ends were 4 bases for V and 10 bases for J; bases not matched to a gene: 9. This CDR3 is 13 amino acids long. In DNA, the CDR3 is TGTGCCAGTAGTACCGGGGGACAGGCCGCTCAGTACTTC. It is translated as CASSTGGQAAQYF.

The V and J genes are TRBV6-6 and TRBJ2-2; weak D call: TRBD1 (5 bases). The CDR3 is 15 residues long. V was trimmed by 6 bases and J by 1 base, leaving 12 bases between them. Germline V gene data show CDR1 as MNHNY and CDR2 as SVGAGI (reference sequence). CDR3 sequence reads: CASSLNRRNTGELFF. CDR3 nucleotides: TGTGCCAGCAGCTTAAACAGGAGGAACACCGGGGAGCTGTTTTTT.

The chain joins TRBV7-9 to TRBJ1-2, with 9 bases lining up with TRBD1. The CDR3 totals 17 residues. The V segment lost 5 bases and the J segment 0 bases; nucleotides outside the gene matches: 10. CDR1 is SEHNR and CDR2 is FQNEAQ in the germline V gene (reference sequence). The CDR3 DNA sequence: TGTGCCAGCAGCACCACCGGGACAGGGAGACCTAACTATGGCTACACCTTC. It translates to CASSTTGTGRPNYGYTF. Based on the CDR3 plus reference TRBV7-9 and TRBJ1-2, the full variable domain is DTGVSQNPRHKITKRGQNVTFRCDPISEHNRLYWYRQTLGQGPEFLTYFQNEAQLEKSRLLSDRFSAERPKGSFSTLEIQRTEQGDSAMYLCASSTTGTGRPNYGYTFGSGTRLTVV.

This CDR3 reads CASSLVPGTEAFF. The CDR3 DNA follows: TGTGCCAGCAGTTTAGTCCCAGGAACTGAAGCTTTCTTT. The V call is TRBV28, the J call TRBJ1-1; D is undetermined. Trimming shortened V by 2 bases and J by 5 bases, and 9 bases separated the two germline ends. The CDR3 is 13 amino acids. CDR1 is MDHEN and CDR2 is SYDVKM in the germline V gene.

This rearrangement joins TRBV9 to TRBJ2-4, with D uncertain. CDR3 size: 14 residues. Trimming left V 4 bases short and J 8 bases short, with 16 bases between. Germline V lookup: CDR1 SGDLS, CDR2 YYNGEE. CDR3 loop: CASSPVIGTDIQYF. The CDR3 nucleotides read TGTGCCAGCAGCCCCGTAATAGGAACGGACATTCAGTACTTC.

J is TRBJ2-3 and V is TRBV4-1, with TRBD2 matching over 9 bases. The V and J ends lost 4 bases and 5 bases, in that order; junction bases with no gene match: 10. This CDR3 comprises 16 residues. The germline V gene encodes CDR1 MGHRA and CDR2 YSYEKL. CDR3 region: CASSLTSGFKGDTQYF. CDR3 coding DNA: TGCGCCAGCAGCCTGACTAGCGGCTTTAAGGGAGATACGCAGTATTTT.